One sample yielded the 21 T cell receptor beta chains listed below, sequenced in a study of T cell clonotyping in hematopoietic cell transplantation. Profiling relied on immunoSEQ multiplex PCR, and the TCRdb table lists in-frame clones only, not all of them. The sample includes approximately 10,000 clones, about half seen only once; the top ten take about 8.9%. The input for sequencing was PBMCs, taken 30 days after allogeneic stem cell transplant. These receptors came from a male patient aged 50 or older who had an allogeneic stem cell transplant from an unrelated donor, so the T cells may come from the graft donor. Some clones in this sample may be carry-over from other donors' samples.

This chain joins TRBV28 and TRBJ1-1; no definite D call. The germline V gene encodes CDR1 MDHEN and CDR2 SYDVKM. CDR3 length equals 13 residues. V lost 2 bases to trimming and J lost 3 bases, with 7 bases between them. The CDR3 coding sequence is TGTGCCAGCAGTTTAATTGCTGACACTGAAGCTTTCTTT. Translated: CASSLIADTEAFF.

The sample holds a few counts of this clone. V is TRBV2 and J is TRBJ2-7; D ambiguous. This CDR3 contains 10 residues. Trimming stripped 5 bases from V and 6 bases from J, with 5 bases between. Per the germline V gene, CDR1 is SNHLY and CDR2 is FYNNEI. The CDR3 DNA reads TGTGCCAGCAGTCAGAGCGAGCAGTACTTC. Amino acids: CASSQSEQYF.

The rearrangement joins TRBV9 to TRBJ2-2; TRBD1 agrees at 8 bases. Germline V gene lookup returns CDR1 SGDLS and CDR2 YYNGEE. This CDR3 contains 16 residues. With 0 bases clipped from V and 3 bases from J, the junction kept 4 bases outside the gene matches. The CDR3 region is CASSVVGTGHTGELFF. The CDR3 bases are TGTGCCAGCAGCGTAGTGGGGACAGGCCACACCGGGGAGCTGTTTTTT.

The V call is TRBV5-1, the J call TRBJ2-7; D is perhaps TRBD1 (5 bases). Trimming took off 2 bases at V and 1 base at J, with 19 bases between the two ends. Per the germline V gene, CDR1 is SGHRS and CDR2 is YFSETQ. The CDR3 sequence is 17 residues long. Written as DNA, the CDR3 is TGCGCCAGCAGCTTTGTTCAGAGTACAGGTGGGTCCTACGAGCAGTACTTC. It is translated as CASSFVQSTGGSYEQYF. Full variable domain (missing parts from reference TRBV5-1 and TRBJ2-7): KAGVTQTPRYLIKTRGQQVTLSCSPISGHRSVSWYQQTPGQGLQFLFEYFSETQRNKGNFPGRFSGRQFSNSRSEMNVSTLELGDSALYLCASSFVQSTGGSYEQYFGPGTRLTVT.

The chain links TRBV9 to TRBJ1-1; 8 bases fit TRBD1. Germline CDR1 SGDLS, CDR2 YYNGEE. Trimming removed 4 bases from V and 12 bases from J; junction bases left unmatched: 8. The CDR3 loop spans 12 amino acids. The CDR3 sequence is CASSPTDREPFF. The CDR3, as DNA: TGTGCCAGCAGCCCTACGGACAGGGAACCTTTCTTT.

The genes are TRBV7-3 and TRBJ1-1; TRBD1 is a possible D gene (6 bases). Germline V gives CDR1 SGHTA, CDR2 FQGTGA. This CDR3 region has 13 residues. V lost 5 bases and J 3 bases, leaving 10 bases between the germline ends. The DNA of the CDR3 is TGTGCCAGCAGCCATAGGGGGGACACTGAAGCTTTCTTT. As protein: CASSHRGDTEAFF.

This clone was picked up a small number of times. This chain connects TRBV5-4 to TRBJ2-1; the match to TRBD2 covers 8 bases. This CDR3 has 14 amino acids. V lost 6 bases to trimming and J lost 5 bases; unmatched junction nucleotides: 7. Germline V gene sequence: CDR1 SGHNT, CDR2 YYREEE (reference sequence). The DNA of the CDR3 is TGTGCCAGCAAAGAAGCGGGGGCCCACAATGAGCAGTTCTTC. Residues: CASKEAGAHNEQFF. Filled out from reference TRBV5-4 and TRBJ2-1, the complete variable domain reads ETGVTQSPTHLIKTRGQQVTLRCSSQSGHNTVSWYQQALGQGPQFIFQYYREEENGRGNFPPRFSGLQFPNYSSELNVNALELDDSALYLCASKEAGAHNEQFFGPGTRLTVL.

The chain employs TRBV4-2 and TRBJ1-6, with D maybe TRBD1 (5 bases). This CDR3 is 14 amino acids long. Germline CDR1 is LGHNA and CDR2 is YNFKEQ. Trimming shortened V by 0 bases and J by 7 bases, and 7 bases separated the two germline ends. CDR3 amino acids: CASSQEGGNSPLHF. CDR3 nucleotide sequence: TGTGCCAGCAGCCAAGAGGGGGGAAATTCACCCCTCCACTTT.

This sequence joins TRBV7-9 and TRBJ1-2, with D hard to call. CDR3 length equals 15 residues. The ends were cut back, 6 bases at V and 3 bases at J, with 17 bases in the middle. Germline CDR1 SEHNR, CDR2 FQNEAQ (reference sequence). This CDR3 is CASSGVGKLDYGYTF. Written as DNA, the CDR3 is TGTGCCAGCAGTGGTGTCGGCAAGCTTGACTATGGCTACACCTTC.

The sample holds one count of this clone. The V call is TRBV7-2, the J call TRBJ1-1, with D hard to call. V lost 1 base, J lost 6 bases, and 15 bases lay in between. The CDR3 consists of 15 residues. Germline V gene lookup returns CDR1 SGHTA and CDR2 FQGNSA. In DNA, the CDR3 is TGTGCCAGCAGCTTAGAGGTTCTTGCAGGCCCTGAAGCTTTCTTT. Translating gives CASSLEVLAGPEAFF.

The chain links TRBV6-5 to TRBJ1-1, with unresolved D. Deletions cut 3 bases from V and 6 bases from J, with 14 bases between. The CDR3 totals 14 residues. The germline V gene encodes CDR1 MNHEY and CDR2 SVGAGI. The CDR3, as DNA: TGTGCCAGCAGTTATCAACCGGTCGGCTCTGAAGCTTTCTTT. It is translated as CASSYQPVGSEAFF.

The genes are TRBV29-1 and TRBJ1-1; a possible D gene is TRBD1 (5 bases). This CDR3 contains 15 residues. Germline loops: CDR1 SQVTM, CDR2 ANQGSEA. The germline V and J ends were trimmed by 4 bases and 2 bases, with 17 bases remaining between them. CDR3: CSVAIIGAPNTEAFF. The DNA for the CDR3 is TGCAGCGTTGCGATTATAGGGGCGCCCAACACTGAAGCTTTCTTT. The whole variable domain, filled in from reference TRBV29-1 and TRBJ1-1, reads SAVISQKPSRDICQRGTSLTIQCQVDSQVTMMFWYRQQPGQSLTLIATANQGSEATYESGFVIDKFPISRPNLTFSTLTVSNMSPEDSSIYLCSVAIIGAPNTEAFFGQGTRLTVV.

This chain links TRBV2 with TRBJ2-7; D call uncertain. Deletions cut 2 bases from V and 3 bases from J, with 8 bases between. CDR3 length: 13 amino acids. Germline CDR1 and CDR2: SNHLY and FYNNEI. CDR3 loop: CASSEIRHYEQYF. The CDR3 DNA is TGTGCCAGCAGTGAAATTCGACACTACGAGCAGTACTTC.

This clone was seen a handful of times. The CDR3 DNA reads TGTGCCAGCAGAAGTGGGGTGGGACCGTATGGCTACACCTTC. The encoded protein is CASRSGVGPYGYTF. The rearrangement links TRBV28 to TRBJ1-2, with D possibly matching TRBD1 (5 bases). The CDR3 is 14 amino acids. Per the germline V gene, CDR1 is MDHEN and CDR2 is SYDVKM. With 6 bases removed from V and 5 bases from J, the gap between germline ends came to 16 bases.

This rearrangement joins TRBV27 to TRBJ1-5, with TRBD1 identical over 7 bases. CDR3 length: 13 residues. Germline V gene data show CDR1 as MNHEY and CDR2 as SMNVEV (reference sequence). Trimming removed 6 bases from V and 11 bases from J; junction bases left unmatched: 10. The CDR3 nucleotides read TGTGCCAGCAGCCGAACAAAACAGGGGACCCAGCATTTT. Its protein product is CASSRTKQGTQHF.

V is TRBV7-6 and J is TRBJ2-2; TRBD2 might be the D (5 bases). The CDR3 covers 14 residues. Trimming removed 4 bases from V and 3 bases from J, with 9 bases in between. CDR1 SGHVS and CDR2 FNYEAQ come from the germline V gene. The CDR3 DNA reads as TGTGCCAGCAGCTCACTAGGGTACACCGGGGAGCTGTTTTTT. Residues: CASSSLGYTGELFF.

The chain joins TRBV4-3 to TRBJ2-5; 10 bases fit TRBD2. Germline-derived CDR1 and CDR2 are LGHNA and YSLEER. Trimming took 2 bases from V and 1 from J; bases not matched to a gene: 1. This CDR3 region has 15 residues. In DNA form, the CDR3 reads TGCGCCAGCAGCCAACAGCGGGGGGGCCAAGAGACCCAGTACTTC. It is translated as CASSQQRGGQETQYF.

The gene calls are TRBV5-1 and TRBJ1-1; D gene uncertain. Germline V gene lookup returns CDR1 SGHRS and CDR2 YFSETQ. The CDR3 loop spans 11 amino acids. Trimming pared 5 bases from V and 2 bases from J, leaving 4 bases between. The CDR3 DNA reads as TGCGCCAGCAGAGGTAACACTGAAGCTTTCTTT. Its protein product is CASRGNTEAFF.

V gene TRBV28 combines with J gene TRBJ1-2; a possible D gene is TRBD1 (6 bases). The germline V and J ends were trimmed by 5 bases and 5 bases, with 15 bases remaining between them. The CDR3 runs 14 residues. Per germline, CDR1 MDHEN and CDR2 SYDVKM. CDR3 residues: CASSPRTDRYGYTF. The CDR3 DNA is TGTGCCAGCAGTCCCCGGACAGATCGTTATGGCTACACCTTC.

A word on this clone: The junction departs from germline at one end; a sequencing error may be responsible. CDR3 DNA sequence: TGTGCCAGCAGCCTTGTCGGGGAGGACTACGGCTACACCTTC. Translating gives CASSLVGEDYGYTF. This rearrangement joins TRBV7-2 to TRBJ1-2; the D is unclear. Germline CDR1 and CDR2: SGHTA and FQGNSA. The CDR3 extends over 14 amino acids.

The rearrangement joins TRBV28 to TRBJ1-5; no reliable D call. Germline assignment: CDR1 MDHEN and CDR2 SYDVKM. Trimming pared 9 bases from V and 5 bases from J, leaving 14 bases between. CDR3 length: 13 residues. The CDR3 DNA reads as TGTGCCAGTACGGGCGAGTGGGATCAGCCCCAGCATTTT. Its protein product is CASTGEWDQPQHF.